These T cell receptor beta chains were read from a single sample in a study of beta chain features in type 1 diabetes. The table came from immunoSEQ multiplex PCR; TCRdb's copy has only in-frame clones and leaves some out. The top ten hold roughly 0.011% of the sample, which has 250,000 to 300,000 clones, roughly a quarter seen once. The sample taken for sequencing was naive CD4+ T cells from blood. The source of these receptors is a woman aged 25 to 39 with type 1 diabetes. The CDR3 runs from the conserved cysteine through the conserved F or W. A D gene is named only where the DNA matches it firmly. Not all rows give a size; the values are once, few, many and, for expanded clones, a class.

>TRBD1|-|TRBV6-1|TRBJ1-2
TGTGCCAGCAGCGAAGCGGGACAGGGGATCTATGGCTACACCTTC
CASSEAGQGIYGYTF
>TRBD1|few|TRBV4-1|TRBJ2-7
TGCGCCAGCAGCTACAGGGGTCTGGGCGAGCAGTACTTC
CASSYRGLGEQYF
>TRBD1|few|TRBV28|TRBJ1-5
TGTGCCAGCGACCCGGGACAGGGAAATCAGCCCCAGCATTTT
CASDPGQGNQPQHF
>TRBD1|-|TRBV5-4|TRBJ2-7
TGTGCCAGCAACCTAGGGACAGGGCCTGGCGAGCAGTACTTC
CASNLGTGPGEQYF
>-|few|TRBV29-1|TRBJ2-3
TGCAGCGTTGGGGGAAGGGGGACAGATACGCAGTATTTT
CSVGGRGTDTQYF
>TRBD2|few|TRBV5-1|TRBJ2-7
TGCGCCAGCAGCTTGGGGACTAGCGGGGCCTACGAGCAGTACTTC
CASSLGTSGAYEQYF
>-|few|TRBV6-1|TRBJ2-7
TGTGCCAGCAGTGAATGGGCGGAGGCGAACCTCTACGAGCAGTACTTC
CASSEWAEANLYEQYF
>-|few|TRBV28|TRBJ2-5
TGTGCCAGCAGTGTCCCCCCAGAGGGAGAGACCCAGTACTTC
CASSVPPEGETQYF
>-|-|TRBV5-6|TRBJ1-5
TGTGCCAGCAGCAGCGGTCAGCGGGGTCAGCCCCAGCATTTT
CASSSGQRGQPQHF
>TRBD2|-|TRBV4-2|TRBJ2-1
TGTGCCAGCAGCCAAGATACTAGCGGGACAAGCTCCTACAATGAGCAGTTCTTC
CASSQDTSGTSSYNEQFF
>-|few|TRBV9|TRBJ2-3
TGTGCCAGCAGCGTATCCCTGGATACGCAGTATTTT
CASSVSLDTQYF
>-|-|TRBV6-4|TRBJ2-7
TGTGCCAACCTCCTGCGGTCCAGGGTCGACGAGCAGTACTTC
CANLLRSRVDEQYF
>TRBD2|few|TRBV10-3|TRBJ2-3
TGTGCCATCAGGAGCGGGACTAGCACAGATACGCAGTATTTT
CAIRSGTSTDTQYF
>TRBD2|-|TRBV30|TRBJ2-2
TGTGCCTGGAGGCAATTGACTAGCGGGTACACCGGGGAGCTGTTTTTT
CAWRQLTSGYTGELFF
>-|-|TRBV7-8|TRBJ2-7
TGTGCCAGCAGCCACGGGGTCCTACACTCCTACGAGCAGTACTTC
CASSHGVLHSYEQYF
>-|-|TRBV9|TRBJ2-5
TGTGCCAGCAGCGCACAGGGAGGGGCTCAAGAGACCCAGTACTTC
CASSAQGGAQETQYF
>TRBD2|-|TRBV5-4|TRBJ2-7
TGTGCCAGCAGCTTTAGTAGCGGGAGGGAAAGCTCCTACGAGCAGTACTTC
CASSFSSGRESSYEQYF
>-|-|TRBV29-1|TRBJ1-2
TGCAGCGTCTCGGAGACAGGAAACTATGGCTACACCTTC
CSVSETGNYGYTF
>-|-|TRBV29-1|TRBJ2-1
TGCAGCGTAGAGCGGTACAATGAGCAGTTCTTC
CSVERYNEQFF
>-|-|TRBV23-1|TRBJ1-1
TGCGCCAGCAGTCAGCCCTCCGGCGGCATTGAAGCTTTCTTT
CASSQPSGGIEAFF
>TRBD2|few|TRBV7-2|TRBJ2-5
TGTGCCAGCGGGTTAACGGGACTAGCGGGCCATGAGACCCAGTACTTC
CASGLTGLAGHETQYF
>TRBD1|few|TRBV4-1|TRBJ2-7
TGCGCCAGCAGCCAAGGACAGGGGGCCTACGAGCAGTACTTC
CASSQGQGAYEQYF
>-|-|TRBV28|TRBJ1-2
TGTGCCAGCAGTCCCTCCGCGGGGGGCGACTATGGCTACACCTTC
CASSPSAGGDYGYTF
>-|few|TRBV30|TRBJ2-2
TGTGCCTGGAGTCTACTAGGGGACTCGCTTAACACCGGGGAGCTGTTTTTT
CAWSLLGDSLNTGELFF
>TRBD2|-|TRBV19|TRBJ2-5
TGTGCCAGTAGTACTCGGACTAGCGGGAGAAGTGAGACCCAGTACTTC
CASSTRTSGRSETQYF
>TRBD1|few|TRBV5-1|TRBJ2-4
TGCGCCAGCAGCGGCAGGGGGCCGGAGGACATTCAGTACTTC
CASSGRGPEDIQYF
>-|-|TRBV2|TRBJ1-5
TGTGCCAGCTCCACACAGGGTTATCAGCCCCAGCATTTT
CASSTQGYQPQHF
>TRBD2|-|TRBV7-9|TRBJ2-3
TGTGCCAGCAGCGCCTCTAGCGGGGGGACAGATACGCAGTATTTT
CASSASSGGTDTQYF
>-|-|TRBV30|TRBJ1-2
TGTGCCTGGAGTAGGGGAGGTTACGCATATGGCTACACCTTC
CAWSRGGYAYGYTF
>TRBD2|-|TRBV11-2|TRBJ2-7
TGTGCCAGCAGCTCCCCCGGGACTAGCGGGAGCGGACGCGACGAGCAGTACTTC
CASSSPGTSGSGRDEQYF
>-|-|TRBV7-3|TRBJ2-1
TGTGCCAGCAGCTTAAGTCCCGCGGGCCATGAGCAGTTCTTC
CASSLSPAGHEQFF
>TRBD1|few|TRBV5-6|TRBJ1-2
TGTGCCAGCAGCACCTCGGACAGGGCGCTATACTATGGCTACACCTTC
CASSTSDRALYYGYTF
>-|few|TRBV21-1|TRBJ2-1
-
CASSIGVASGTLFNNEQFF
>-|-|TRBV29-1|TRBJ1-2
TGCAGCGTTGAACCAGGGGCAGGCTATGGCTACACCTTC
CSVEPGAGYGYTF
>TRBD2|-|TRBV11-2|TRBJ2-1
TGTGCCAGCAGGCTTAGCGGGATTGACAATGAGCAGTTCTTC
CASRLSGIDNEQFF
>-|-|TRBV5-4|TRBJ2-3
TGTGCCAGCCTGGGGGCGAACACAGATACGCAGTATTTT
CASLGANTDTQYF
>TRBD1|few|TRBV19|TRBJ2-7
TGTGCCAGTAGTATGGGACAGTCCCCCTACGAGCAGTACTTC
CASSMGQSPYEQYF
>-|few|TRBV29-1|TRBJ1-2
TGCAGCGTTGAACCGCCAGGTTCCTATGGCTACACCTTC
CSVEPPGSYGYTF
>TRBD2|-|TRBV19|TRBJ2-7
TGTGCCAGTAGTACTGGGACTAGTTCCTACGAGCAGTACTTC
CASSTGTSSYEQYF
>TRBD1|-|TRBV29-1|TRBJ1-2
TGCAGCGCCCTAGACAGGGGGTCAGGCTATAACTATGGCTACACCTTC
CSALDRGSGYNYGYTF
>-|few|TRBV18|TRBJ2-3
TGTGCCAGCTCACCACCGAGAAGCACAGATACGCAGTATTTT
CASSPPRSTDTQYF
>TRBD1|-|TRBV4-2|TRBJ2-7
TGTGCCAGCAGCCTTACACAGGGGTTCGAGCAGTACTTC
CASSLTQGFEQYF
>TRBD2|-|TRBV15|TRBJ2-5
TGTGCCACCCTCCGGGGGACTAGCCTCCAAGAGACCCAGTACTTC
CATLRGTSLQETQYF
>-|few|TRBV5-1|TRBJ2-7
TGCGCCAGCAGCTTGGACGGTAAGCAGTACTTC
CASSLDGKQYF
>-|-|TRBV30|TRBJ1-5
TGTGCCTGGAGCGTCCGCGGGGGCGGTCAGCCCCAGCATTTT
CAWSVRGGGQPQHF
>-|few|TRBV9|TRBJ2-1
TGTGCCAGCAGCCCAAGGACTGGCTCCTACAATGAGCAGTTCTTC
CASSPRTGSYNEQFF
>-|once|TRBV20-1|TRBJ1-1
TGCAGTGCTCCCGGGACAGAAGCTTTCTTT
CSAPGTEAFF
>TRBD1|-|TRBV5-4|TRBJ2-1
TGTGCCAGCAGCTTGGACAGGGGGAACAATGAGCAGTTCTTC
CASSLDRGNNEQFF